This TCR beta chain was recovered during a study of blood T cells in healthy people across ages. About the study: Capturing about one barcoded beta molecule per two T cells was achieved by template switching. Study-wide results and caveats: Strong correlation existed between TCR beta diversity and naive T cell percentage.

The authors extracted at least 5 micrograms of total RNA per sample. Unmatched junction bases numbered 3, after V lost 1 base and J lost 7 bases. The CDR3 length is 16 residues. The germline gives CDR1 SGHVS, CDR2 FNYEAQ. Together with a sample-barcoded 5' primer, a J-beta primer mix was included in a second PCR lasting about 7 to 12 cycles. Researchers report that a template-switch adaptor with 12 random nucleotides tagged each cDNA molecule. TCRdb recomputed calls from the 5' RACE reads with MiXCR, one row per CDR3 protein. This sample carries 950,000 to 1,200,000 distinct CDR3 sequences, more than 30% of them seen once, and the ten largest clones take roughly 14%. Comments on this clonotype: Antigen unknown.

This receptor was taken from a man younger than 35 in good health. This sequence joins TRBV7-6 and TRBJ1-6; 11 positions agree with TRBD1. The sample taken for sequencing was blood. CDR3 DNA sequence: TGTGCCAGCAGCTTAGGCAGGACAGGGGGCAATTCACCCCTCCACTTT. It translates to CASSLGRTGGNSPLHF.